A single sample gave rise to the 26 T cell receptor beta chains below, sequenced in a study of blood T cells in healthy people across ages. Using a J-beta primer mix together with a sample-barcoded 5' primer, a second PCR was run for roughly 6 to 12 cycles. TCRdb re-called the 5' RACE reads through MiXCR, storing one row per CDR3 protein. The data show 1.4 million or so distinct CDR3 sequences, roughly two fifths seen once. The specimen was blood. The receptors shown here come from a young woman in good health.

This clonotype has just one count. CDR3 in amino acids: CASSSPPRDKNTEAFF. The CDR3 DNA follows: TGCGCCAGCAGCTCCCCCCCCAGGGACAAGAACACTGAAGCTTTCTTT. The V call is TRBV4-1, the J call TRBJ1-1, with a weak D call TRBD1 (6 bases). Trimming removed 5 bases from V and 1 base from J, with 17 bases in between. Germline-derived CDR1 and CDR2 are MGHRA and YSYEKL. This CDR3 is 16 amino acids long.

This clonotype was counted a single time. The rearrangement links TRBV30 to TRBJ1-5, with D perhaps TRBD1 (5 bases). The V gene's germline CDR1 is GTSNPN and CDR2 SVGIG (reference sequence). V dropped 8 bases and J dropped 2 bases, with 16 bases sitting between them. This CDR3 contains 14 residues. CDR3: CAPTLPGGNQPQHF. The CDR3 DNA reads as TGTGCCCCAACACTCCCGGGGGGCAATCAGCCCCAGCATTTT.

The chain joins TRBV20-1 to TRBJ2-3; D possibly corresponds to TRBD2 (5 bases). Germline-derived CDR1 and CDR2 are DFQATT and SNEGSKA (reference sequence). CDR3 size: 15 residues. V lost 2 bases and J 0 bases, leaving 12 bases between the germline ends. Here the CDR3 DNA reads TGCAGTGCTAGACTAAGCCGGGGAAGCACAGATACGCAGTATTTT. Its translation is CSARLSRGSTDTQYF.

The chain uses TRBV20-1 and TRBJ2-1; TRBD2 aligns across 8 bases. J lost 5 bases, V lost 6 bases, and 9 bases had no gene match. The germline V gene has CDR1 DFQATT and CDR2 SNEGSKA (reference sequence). This CDR3 contains 14 residues. The CDR3 sequence: CSAHPGLGDNEQFF. In DNA, the CDR3 is TGCAGTGCCCACCCGGGACTAGGGGACAATGAGCAGTTCTTC.

J is TRBJ1-1 and V is TRBV2, with a tentative D call TRBD1 (5 bases). Trimming stripped 7 bases from V and 8 bases from J, with 14 bases between. Per germline, CDR1 SNHLY and CDR2 FYNNEI. The CDR3 spans 12 residues. Here the CDR3 DNA reads TGTGCCAGCACCCGAGGGGCAGTCGAAGCTTTCTTT. It specifies CASTRGAVEAFF.

The chain employs TRBV6-2 or TRBV6-3 and TRBJ2-5; 7 bases align to TRBD1. The J segment lost 2 bases and the V segment lost 5 bases, leaving 8 bases of the junction unmatched. CDR3 size: 15 residues. Germline CDR1 MNHEY, CDR2 SVGEGT. In nucleotides, the CDR3 is TGTGCCAGCAGTCCCCGGGACAGAATTCAAGAGACCCAGTACTTC. Protein product: CASSPRDRIQETQYF.

This CDR3 reads CASSYSKALAGPPVQYF. In nucleotides, the CDR3 is TGTGCCAGCAGTTACTCGAAAGCACTAGCGGGGCCCCCTGTGCAGTACTTC. The rearrangement links TRBV6-6 to TRBJ2-7; 10 bases line up with TRBD2. The CDR3 is 17 residues long. With V trimmed by 0 bases and J by 9 bases, 14 bases remained unmatched. The germline gives CDR1 MNHNY, CDR2 SVGAGI (reference sequence).

This clonotype was counted a few times. The chain carries TRBV7-9 and TRBJ2-7; D gene ambiguous. V shed 1 base and J shed 2 bases, with 15 bases lying between them. This CDR3 region has 16 residues. Per germline, CDR1 SEHNR and CDR2 FQNEAQ (reference sequence). CDR3 residues: CASSLGRNSPAYEQYF. DNA for the CDR3: TGTGCCAGCAGCTTAGGGCGGAATTCGCCCGCCTACGAGCAGTACTTC.

This clonotype was observed a few times. The gene calls are TRBV29-1 and TRBJ2-4, with 8 bases lining up with TRBD1. The CDR3 sequence is 16 residues long. The trim removed 1 base at V and 1 base at J, leaving 6 bases unmatched. Germline CDR1 reads SQVTM; CDR2 reads ANQGSEA. CDR3 in amino acids: CSVEGRQGAAKNIQYF. For the CDR3, the DNA is TGCAGCGTTGAAGGGAGGCAGGGGGCCGCCAAAAACATTCAGTACTTC.

J is TRBJ2-7 and V is TRBV7-9; D is perhaps TRBD1 (5 bases). The CDR3 spans 16 residues. Germline CDR1 SEHNR, CDR2 FQNEAQ (reference sequence). V was pared by 0 bases and J by 6 bases, with 18 bases between. This chain's CDR3 is CASSLAQRGLLSEQYF. DNA for the CDR3: TGTGCCAGCAGCTTAGCGCAAAGGGGCCTGTTATCCGAGCAGTACTTC.

The rearrangement joins TRBV13 to TRBJ1-1; D unresolved. The CDR3 is 14 residues long. V dropped 5 bases and J dropped 6 bases, with 16 bases sitting between them. Germline V gene data show CDR1 as PRHDT and CDR2 as FYEKMQ (reference sequence). The CDR3 nucleotides are TGTGCCAGCAGCCCCGGCAACCTCCGGCCTGAAGCTTTCTTT. It translates to CASSPGNLRPEAFF.

The sample holds a few counts of this clonotype. One end of the junction varies from germline; a read error may be responsible. The chain is built from TRBV11-2 and TRBJ1-1; possibly TRBD1 for D (5 bases). CDR1 is SGHAT, CDR2 FQNNGV, per germline. The CDR3 length is 13 residues. The CDR3 protein is CTSSRPRVTEAFF. In DNA, the CDR3 is TGTACCAGCAGCCGCCCCAGGGTCACTGAAGCTTTCTTT.

There are a few counts of this clonotype. The chain couples TRBV6-2 or TRBV6-3 to TRBJ2-5; D remains ambiguous. The V and J ends lost 4 bases and 5 bases respectively, with 8 bases between them. The germline CDR1 and CDR2 sequences are MNHEY and SVGEGT. CDR3 length equals 12 residues. CDR3 nucleotides: TGTGCCAGCAGTTTCAACGACGAGACCCAGTACTTC. The encoded protein is CASSFNDETQYF.

CDR3 sequence: CASSLGGRVDNEQFF. DNA of the CDR3: TGTGCCAGCAGCTTAGGGGGGAGGGTCGACAATGAGCAGTTCTTC. The rearrangement links TRBV7-2 to TRBJ2-1; TRBD2 matches at 7 bases. This CDR3 contains 15 residues. V lost 1 base to trimming and J lost 5 bases; unmatched junction nucleotides: 5. Germline V lookup: CDR1 SGHTA, CDR2 FQGNSA.

The chain joins TRBV20-1 to TRBJ2-3; 10 bases are a match to TRBD1. CDR1 is DFQATT, CDR2 SNEGSKA, per germline (reference sequence). This CDR3 comprises 14 residues. V was pared by 6 bases and J by 3 bases, with 6 bases of the junction left unmatched. The CDR3 loop reads CSARTGGGTDTQYF. The DNA of the CDR3 is TGCAGTGCCCGGACAGGGGGGGGAACAGATACGCAGTATTTT.

This sequence joins TRBV7-9 and TRBJ2-4; weak D call: TRBD2 (5 bases). The J call may not be correct, given that the DNA end is closer to TRBJ2-7. The CDR3 covers 15 residues. Germline CDR1 and CDR2: SEHNR and FQNEAQ (reference sequence). CDR3 nucleotide sequence: TGTGCCAGCAGCTTAGCCAGCGGCCTTTTCCACGAGCAGTACTTC. It codes for CASSLASGLFHEQYF.

This clonotype was picked up many times. This chain links TRBV2 with TRBJ1-2; D gene uncertain. The germline V gene has CDR1 SNHLY and CDR2 FYNNEI. V dropped 2 bases and J dropped 8 bases, with 9 bases sitting between them. The length of the CDR3 is 12 residues. CDR3 amino acids: CASSESTWGYTF. CDR3 coding DNA: TGTGCCAGCAGTGAATCCACCTGGGGCTACACCTTC.

This clonotype appeared once. This chain connects TRBV6-2 or TRBV6-3 to TRBJ2-7, with a possible D match to TRBD2 (6 bases). In germline, CDR1 is MNHEY, CDR2 SVGEGT. The CDR3 loop spans 12 amino acids. V lost 8 bases and J lost 1, with 9 bases in between. The CDR3 DNA follows: TGTGCCAGCCGGGAGTTTTCCTACGAGCAGTACTTC. Translated: CASREFSYEQYF.

The rearrangement links TRBV4-3 to TRBJ2-1, with TRBD2 identical over 10 bases. In germline, CDR1 is LGHNA, CDR2 YSLEER. CDR3 length: 17 residues. J was trimmed by 5 bases and V by 6 bases; bases with no gene match: 13. The CDR3 bases are TGCGCCAGCAGTGGGCTCCTTACTAGCGGGGTAAACAATGAGCAGTTCTTC. Translated, it gives CASSGLLTSGVNNEQFF.

This clonotype was seen only a few times. The V and J genes are TRBV12-3 or TRBV12-4 and TRBJ2-1; 7 bases match TRBD2. Trimming took 2 bases from V and 3 from J; bases not matched to a gene: 13. This CDR3 has 18 residues. CDR3 DNA: TGTGCCAGCAGTTTAATGGGGGGGTCGTACCCATTCTACAATGAGCAGTTCTTC. Translating it yields CASSLMGGSYPFYNEQFF.

J is TRBJ1-5 and V is TRBV20-1, with D possibly matching TRBD1 (5 bases). The CDR3 loop spans 16 amino acids. Germline CDR1 DFQATT, CDR2 SNEGSKA (reference sequence). Trimming cost V 0 bases and J 2 bases, with 14 bases left between them. For the CDR3, the DNA is TGCAGTGCTAGAGAGCCCCTGGGGGGGGGCAATCAGCCCCAGCATTTT. Translating it yields CSAREPLGGGNQPQHF.

This chain links TRBV7-2 with TRBJ2-5; D unresolved. The V end was cut by 5 bases, the J end by 11 bases, with 18 bases between. Looked up from germline, CDR1 is SGHTA and CDR2 is FQGNSA. The CDR3 runs 13 residues. In nucleotides, the CDR3 is TGTGCCAGCAGCCAAGCCCAGTACAATGAGCAGTACTTC. Translation: CASSQAQYNEQYF.

This clonotype has just a few counts. This chain links TRBV29-1 with TRBJ1-2; no clear D. CDR1 and CDR2 from the germline V gene are SQVTM and ANQGSEA. The CDR3 sequence is 13 residues long. V dropped 3 bases and J dropped 6 bases, with 14 bases sitting between them. For the CDR3, the DNA is TGCAGCGTTGACAGGCAGGCCTCTAATGGCTACACCTTC. The encoded protein is CSVDRQASNGYTF.

The gene calls are TRBV11-2 and TRBJ2-1, with a weak D call TRBD2 (7 bases). Germline-derived CDR1 and CDR2 are SGHAT and FQNNGV. CDR3 length: 11 amino acids. Trimming removed 8 bases at V and 10 bases at J, with 12 bases between. CDR3 loop: CASGTGGEQFF. The CDR3 coding sequence is TGTGCCAGCGGAACGGGGGGCGAGCAGTTCTTC.

This clonotype was found a few times. The chain is built from TRBV27 and TRBJ2-2; TRBD2 agrees at 7 bases. After removal of 4 bases from V and 5 bases from J, the junction contained 4 bases not matched to a gene. Germline V gene sequence: CDR1 MNHEY, CDR2 SMNVEV (reference sequence). The CDR3 length is 14 residues. CDR3: CASSWGEGTGELFF. DNA of the CDR3: TGTGCCAGCAGTTGGGGGGAGGGGACCGGGGAGCTGTTTTTT.

The chain is built from TRBV24-1 and TRBJ2-1, with 7 positions matching TRBD1. The germline gives CDR1 KGHDR, CDR2 SFDVKD. Unmatched junction bases numbered 17, after V lost 8 bases and J lost 8 bases. The CDR3 has 16 residues. CDR3 nucleotide sequence: TGTGCCACCACCATCCTCAGGGAAAGGGGGCGTGATGAGCAGTTCTTC. It translates to CATTILRERGRDEQFF.